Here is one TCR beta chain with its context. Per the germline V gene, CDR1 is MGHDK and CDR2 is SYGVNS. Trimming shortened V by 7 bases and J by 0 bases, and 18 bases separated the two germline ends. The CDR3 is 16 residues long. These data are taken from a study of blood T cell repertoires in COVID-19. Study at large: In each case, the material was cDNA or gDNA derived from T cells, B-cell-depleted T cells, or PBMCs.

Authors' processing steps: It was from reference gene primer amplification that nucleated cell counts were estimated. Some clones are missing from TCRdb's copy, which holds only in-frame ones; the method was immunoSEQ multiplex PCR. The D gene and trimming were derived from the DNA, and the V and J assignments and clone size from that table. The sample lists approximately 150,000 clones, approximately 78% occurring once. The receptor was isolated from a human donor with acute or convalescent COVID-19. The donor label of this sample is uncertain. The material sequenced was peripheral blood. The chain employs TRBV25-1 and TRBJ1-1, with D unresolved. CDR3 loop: CASTSDEQPMNTEAFF. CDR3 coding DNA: TGTGCCAGCACCTCCGACGAACAGCCGATGAACACTGAAGCTTTCTTT.